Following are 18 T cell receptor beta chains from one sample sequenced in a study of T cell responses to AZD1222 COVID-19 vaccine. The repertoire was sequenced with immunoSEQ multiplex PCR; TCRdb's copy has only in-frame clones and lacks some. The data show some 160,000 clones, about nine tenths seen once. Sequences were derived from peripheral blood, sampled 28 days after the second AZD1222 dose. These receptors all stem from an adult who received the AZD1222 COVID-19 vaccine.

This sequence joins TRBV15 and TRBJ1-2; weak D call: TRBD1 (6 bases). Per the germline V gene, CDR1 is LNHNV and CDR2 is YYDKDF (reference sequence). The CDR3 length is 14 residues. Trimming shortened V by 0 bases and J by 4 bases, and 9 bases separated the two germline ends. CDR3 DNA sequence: TGTGCCACCAGCAGAGACAGGGGCTCCTATGGCTACACCTTC. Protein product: CATSRDRGSYGYTF.

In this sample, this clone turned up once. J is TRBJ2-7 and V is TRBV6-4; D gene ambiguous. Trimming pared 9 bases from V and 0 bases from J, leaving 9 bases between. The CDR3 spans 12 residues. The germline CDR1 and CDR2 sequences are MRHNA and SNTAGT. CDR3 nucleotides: TGTGCCAGGGAGTATGCCTCCTACGAGCAGTACTTC. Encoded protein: CAREYASYEQYF.

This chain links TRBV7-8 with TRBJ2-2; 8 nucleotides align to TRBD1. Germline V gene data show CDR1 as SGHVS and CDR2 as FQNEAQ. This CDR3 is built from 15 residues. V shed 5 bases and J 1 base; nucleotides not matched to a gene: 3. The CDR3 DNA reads TGTGCCAGCAGCCCCGGACAGGGGAACACCGGGGAGCTGTTTTTT. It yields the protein CASSPGQGNTGELFF.

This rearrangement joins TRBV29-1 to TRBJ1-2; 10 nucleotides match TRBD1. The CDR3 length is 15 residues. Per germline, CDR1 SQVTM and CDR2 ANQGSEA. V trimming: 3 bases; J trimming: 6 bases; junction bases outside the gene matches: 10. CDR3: CSVDELGQGEDGYTF. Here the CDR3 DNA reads TGCAGCGTTGATGAACTTGGACAGGGGGAAGATGGCTACACCTTC.

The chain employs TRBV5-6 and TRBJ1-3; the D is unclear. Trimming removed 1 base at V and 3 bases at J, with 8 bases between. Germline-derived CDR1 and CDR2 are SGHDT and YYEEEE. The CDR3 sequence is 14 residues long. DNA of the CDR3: TGTGCCAGCAGCTTGATGTCAGATGGAAACACCATATATTTT. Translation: CASSLMSDGNTIYF.

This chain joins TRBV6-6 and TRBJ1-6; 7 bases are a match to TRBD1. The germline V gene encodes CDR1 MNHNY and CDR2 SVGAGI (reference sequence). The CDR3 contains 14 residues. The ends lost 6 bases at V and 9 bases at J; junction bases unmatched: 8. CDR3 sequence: CASRTGTGSSPLHF. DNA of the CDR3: TGTGCCAGCAGGACAGGGACTGGGAGTTCACCCCTCCACTTT.

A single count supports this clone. DNA of the CDR3: TGTGCCAGCTCACCAAGCCTAGCGGGAGTCGAGCAGTACTTC. It specifies CASSPSLAGVEQYF. The gene calls are TRBV18 and TRBJ2-7; 10 nucleotides align to TRBD2. The CDR3 runs 14 residues. V lost 2 bases, J lost 6 bases, and 4 bases stayed unmatched. Germline values: CDR1 KGHSH, CDR2 LQKENI. Together with reference TRBV18 and TRBJ2-7, the CDR3 gives the full variable domain: NAGVMQNPRHLVRRRGQEARLRCSPMKGHSHVYWYRQLPEEGLKFMVYLQKENIIDESGMPKERFSAEFPKEGPSILRIQQVVRGDSAAYFCASSPSLAGVEQYFGPGTRLTVT.

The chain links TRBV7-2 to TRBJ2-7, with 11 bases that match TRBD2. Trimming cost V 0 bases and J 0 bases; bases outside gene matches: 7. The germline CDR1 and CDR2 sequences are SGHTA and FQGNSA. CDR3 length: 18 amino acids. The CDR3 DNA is TGTGCCAGCAGCTTAGCGATTAGCGGGGGGGGAAGCTCCTACGAGCAGTACTTC. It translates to CASSLAISGGGSSYEQYF. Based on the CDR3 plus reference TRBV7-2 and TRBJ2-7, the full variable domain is GAGVSQSPSNKVTEKGKDVELRCDPISGHTALYWYRQSLGQGLEFLIYFQGNSAPDKSGLPSDRFSAERTGGSVSTLTIQRTQQEDSAVYLCASSLAISGGGSSYEQYFGPGTRLTVT.

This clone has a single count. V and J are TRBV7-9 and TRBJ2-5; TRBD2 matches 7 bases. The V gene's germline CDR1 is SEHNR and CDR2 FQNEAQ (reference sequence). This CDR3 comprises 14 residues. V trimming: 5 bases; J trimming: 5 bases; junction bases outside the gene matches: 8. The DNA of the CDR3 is TGTGCCAGCAGCCCGACAATGCGGGGGGAGACCCAGTACTTC. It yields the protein CASSPTMRGETQYF.

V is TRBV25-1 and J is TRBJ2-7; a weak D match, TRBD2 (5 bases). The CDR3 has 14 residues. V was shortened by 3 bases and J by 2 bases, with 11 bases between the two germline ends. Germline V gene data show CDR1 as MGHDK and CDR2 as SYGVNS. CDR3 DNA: TGTGCCAGCAGTGATGTCGCGGGTCCCTACGAGCAGTACTTC. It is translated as CASSDVAGPYEQYF.

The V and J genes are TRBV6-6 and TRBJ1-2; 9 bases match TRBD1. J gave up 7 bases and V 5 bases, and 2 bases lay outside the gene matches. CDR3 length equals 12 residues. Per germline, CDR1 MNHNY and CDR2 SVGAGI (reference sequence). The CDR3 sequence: CASSRDRVGYTF. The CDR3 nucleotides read TGTGCCAGCAGTCGGGACAGGGTTGGCTACACCTTC.

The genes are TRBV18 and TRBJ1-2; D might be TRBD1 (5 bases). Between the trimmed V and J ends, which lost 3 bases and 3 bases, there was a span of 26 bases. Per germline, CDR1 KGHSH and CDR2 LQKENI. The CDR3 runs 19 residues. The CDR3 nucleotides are TGTGCCAGCTCACCCTTCAGTCCCGGGACTTTGGCCGGGGACTATGGCTACACCTTC. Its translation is CASSPFSPGTLAGDYGYTF.

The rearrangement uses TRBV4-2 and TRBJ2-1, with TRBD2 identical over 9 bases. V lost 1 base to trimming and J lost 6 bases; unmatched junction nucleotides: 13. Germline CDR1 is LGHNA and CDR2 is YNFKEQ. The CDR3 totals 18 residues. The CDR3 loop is CASSQGLSGGATPNEQFF. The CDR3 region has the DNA TGTGCCAGCAGCCAAGGTCTTAGCGGGGGAGCTACCCCCAATGAGCAGTTCTTC.

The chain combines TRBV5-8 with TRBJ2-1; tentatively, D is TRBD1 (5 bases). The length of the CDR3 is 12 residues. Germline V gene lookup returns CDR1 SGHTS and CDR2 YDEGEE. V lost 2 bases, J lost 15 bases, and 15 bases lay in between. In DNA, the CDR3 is TGTGCCAGCAGCTTTACAGGCGCGTTGGGGTTCTTC. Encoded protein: CASSFTGALGFF.

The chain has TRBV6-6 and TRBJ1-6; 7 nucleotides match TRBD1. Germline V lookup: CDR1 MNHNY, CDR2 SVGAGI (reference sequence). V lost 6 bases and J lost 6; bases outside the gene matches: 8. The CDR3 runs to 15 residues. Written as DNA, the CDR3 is TGTGCCAGCAGCCCACTCCAGGGGGGTAATTCACCCCTCCACTTT. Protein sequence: CASSPLQGGNSPLHF.

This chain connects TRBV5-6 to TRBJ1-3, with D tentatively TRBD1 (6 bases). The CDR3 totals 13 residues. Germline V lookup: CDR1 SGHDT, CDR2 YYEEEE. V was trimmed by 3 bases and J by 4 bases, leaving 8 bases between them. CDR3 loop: CASSYDRGNTIYF. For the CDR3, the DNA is TGTGCCAGCAGCTACGACAGGGGAAACACCATATATTTT.

The CDR3 nucleotides are TGCAGTGCTCAGAGCGGTGACACCTTC. This gives the protein CSAQSGDTF. V gene TRBV20-1 combines with J gene TRBJ1-2; unclear D gene. CDR3 size: 9 residues. Germline CDR1 DFQATT, CDR2 SNEGSKA (reference sequence). V lost 5 bases and J lost 12, with 10 bases in between.

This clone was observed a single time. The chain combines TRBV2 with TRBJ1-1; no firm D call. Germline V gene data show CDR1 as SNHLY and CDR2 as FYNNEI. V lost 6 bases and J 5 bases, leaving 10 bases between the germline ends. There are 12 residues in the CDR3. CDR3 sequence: CASRARGTEAFF. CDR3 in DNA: TGTGCCAGCAGGGCTCGGGGAACTGAAGCTTTCTTT.